These T cell receptor beta chains were read from a single sample in a study of blood T cell repertoires in COVID-19. The data were produced by immunoSEQ multiplex PCR, yet TCRdb's version contains in-frame clones alone and is incomplete. This table holds over 200,000 clones, around nine tenths found once. Sequencing was carried out using peripheral blood. The receptor source for this set is a man aged 55-75 years with COVID-19, enrolled during active disease. CDR3s include the opening cysteine and the closing phenylalanine or tryptophan. Fields, in order: V gene, D gene, clone size, J gene, CDR3 protein, CDR3 DNA. D genes are given only for firm matches. The size field is filled for only some rows; it gives once, few, many or a size class.

>TRBV5-1|TRBD1|NA|TRBJ1-1
CASSPGTVGATEAFF
TGTGCCAGCAGCCCCGGGACAGTCGGGGCCACTGAAGCTTTCTTT
>TRBV5-1|TRBD1|once|TRBJ2-1
CASSVAPGQEANEQFF
TGCGCCAGCAGCGTGGCACCGGGACAGGAGGCCAATGAGCAGTTCTTC
>TRBV28|TRBD2|NA|TRBJ2-7
CASSPGLALLEQYF
TGTGCCAGCAGTCCGGGACTAGCCCTACTCGAGCAGTACTTC
>TRBV7-2|NA|NA|TRBJ2-3
CASSFYREDTQYF
TGTGCCAGCAGCTTCTACAGGGAGGATACGCAGTATTTT
>TRBV25-1|NA|NA|TRBJ2-2
CASSESRVNTGELFF
TGTGCCAGCAGTGAATCCAGGGTTAACACCGGGGAGCTGTTTTTT
>TRBV5-1|NA|NA|TRBJ2-7
CASRRDIPSYYEQYF
TGCGCCAGCAGACGGGACATACCAAGTTACTACGAGCAGTACTTC
>TRBV5-6|TRBD2|NA|TRBJ2-1
CASSLRSSGARQWEQFF
TGTGCCAGCAGCTTGAGGAGTAGCGGGGCCCGGCAATGGGAGCAGTTCTTC
>TRBV19|NA|NA|TRBJ1-2
CASSPPPPGIGGYTF
TGTGCCAGTAGCCCTCCGCCCCCGGGTATAGGTGGCTACACCTTC
>TRBV29-1|TRBD1|NA|TRBJ1-2
CSVDFRQGYGYTF
TGCAGCGTTGATTTTCGACAGGGGTATGGCTACACCTTC
>TRBV14|NA|NA|TRBJ1-1
CASRSGDTEAFF
TGTGCCAGCAGGTCAGGGGACACTGAAGCTTTCTTT